These 8 T cell receptor beta chains share one sample of origin, sequenced in a study of cytomegalovirus exposure and HLA in healthy donors. A multiplex PCR was run with 60 Vbeta primers and 13 Jbeta primers. Using immunoSEQ multiplex PCR, the repertoire was profiled, and TCRdb retains in-frame clones only, with some absent. This sample's clone table lists about 160,000 clones. The material sequenced was PBMCs. The receptors were sampled from a woman aged 55 to 70 in good health and CMV-seronegative.

V and J are TRBV11-1 and TRBJ1-1; 9 bases are shared with TRBD1. The CDR3 is made up of 13 amino acids. Trimming cost V 4 bases and J 4 bases; bases outside gene matches: 1. Germline CDR1 is SGHAT and CDR2 is FQDESV (reference sequence). The CDR3 reads CASSSDRGTEAFF. CDR3 DNA sequence: TGTGCCAGCAGCTCGGACAGGGGCACTGAAGCTTTCTTT.

The gene calls are TRBV9 and TRBJ2-4; TRBD1 agrees at 7 bases. The V segment lost 3 bases and the J segment 4 bases; nucleotides outside the gene matches: 7. CDR1 and CDR2 from the germline V gene are SGDLS and YYNGEE. The CDR3 spans 15 residues. CDR3 sequence reads: CASSASPGQKNIQYF. The CDR3 DNA reads as TGTGCCAGCAGCGCCTCGCCGGGACAGAAAAACATTCAGTACTTC.

The chain is built from TRBV7-2 and TRBJ2-1, with D uncertain. With 8 bases removed from V and 4 bases from J, the gap between germline ends came to 18 bases. The germline V gene has CDR1 SGHTA and CDR2 FQGNSA. The CDR3 is made up of 15 amino acids. The CDR3 sequence is CASASVSSPYNEQFF. The CDR3 bases are TGTGCCAGCGCCTCAGTTTCCTCCCCTTACAATGAGCAGTTCTTC.

The rearrangement links TRBV11-1 to TRBJ2-7, with 7 bases identical to TRBD1. Germline CDR1 reads SGHAT; CDR2 reads FQDESV (reference sequence). V dropped 1 base and J dropped 4; count of bases not matched to a gene: 7. The CDR3 totals 15 residues. CDR3 in DNA: TGTGCCAGCAGCTTAGTTGGGACAGAGCCGTACGAGCAGTACTTC. It translates to CASSLVGTEPYEQYF.

The chain carries TRBV7-3 and TRBJ2-3; the D gene is possibly TRBD1 (5 bases). Germline CDR1 is SGHTA and CDR2 is FQGTGA. V shed 4 bases and J shed 2 bases, with 7 bases lying between them. The CDR3 runs 13 residues. The CDR3 protein is CASSSDTTDTQYF. CDR3 in DNA: TGTGCCAGCAGCTCGGACACCACAGATACGCAGTATTTT.

The chain is built from TRBV7-8 and TRBJ1-2; 7 nucleotides line up with TRBD1. The CDR3 sequence is 11 residues long. Germline trimming cut 5 bases from V and 9 bases from J; bases unmatched to any gene: 3. Looked up from germline, CDR1 is SGHVS and CDR2 is FQNEAQ. CDR3 bases: TGTGCCAGCAGCCCAGGGGGGAGCTACACCTTC. Residues: CASSPGGSYTF.

V gene TRBV19 combines with J gene TRBJ1-2; possible D gene TRBD1, 5 bases. The germline CDR1 and CDR2 sequences are LNHDA and SQIVND (reference sequence). This CDR3 contains 14 residues. Trimming took off 5 bases at V and 8 bases at J, with 18 bases between the two ends. Here the CDR3 reads CASSGGGAVLGYTF. DNA for the CDR3: TGTGCCAGTAGTGGAGGAGGGGCGGTTCTCGGCTACACCTTC.

The chain carries TRBV7-6 and TRBJ2-2, with a possible D match to TRBD2 (5 bases). Trimming took off 6 bases at V and 4 bases at J, with 12 bases between the two ends. CDR1 is SGHVS, CDR2 FNYEAQ, per germline. The CDR3 has 14 residues. The CDR3 region is CASREAPRTGELFF. CDR3 nucleotides: TGTGCCAGCAGGGAGGCCCCGCGCACCGGGGAGCTGTTTTTT.